The rows below give T cell receptor beta chains drawn from one sample of a study of blood T cell repertoires in COVID-19. This table comes from immunoSEQ multiplex PCR, and its TCRdb copy is limited to in-frame clones, with some not included. Among a few hundred thousand clones listed, around 87% were seen once. The material sequenced was PBMCs or T cells enriched from blood (not recorded which). The receptors stem from a man aged 25-45 years who had recovered from COVID-19. The CDR3 runs from the conserved cysteine through the conserved F or W. The D gene is left open where the match is weak. Expanded clones get a size class; other rows say once, few or many, or leave the size out.

clone size,V gene,J gene,D gene,CDR3 protein,CDR3 DNA
.,TRBV30,TRBJ1-1,TRBD1,CAWRDRPSRTEAFF,TGTGCCTGGAGGGACAGGCCGAGTAGAACTGAAGCTTTCTTT
.,TRBV9,TRBJ2-6,TRBD1,CASSYQGAGGANVLTF,TGTGCCAGCAGCTACCAGGGGGCCGGTGGGGCCAACGTCCTGACTTTC
.,TRBV10-3,TRBJ1-1,TRBD1,CAISEIRDSPYTEAFF,TGTGCCATCAGTGAGATCAGGGACAGCCCATACACTGAAGCTTTCTTT
once,TRBV9,TRBJ1-2,TRBD1,CASSTLGQGNGYTF,TGTGCCAGCAGCACCCTGGGACAGGGAAATGGCTACACCTTC
.,TRBV9,TRBJ2-7,TRBD1,CASSVGTGVYEQYF,TGTGCCAGCAGCGTGGGGACAGGGGTTTACGAGCAGTACTTC
.,TRBV12-3/TRBV12-4,TRBJ1-5,.,CASSLAGNQPQHF,TGTGCCAGCAGTTTAGCCGGGAATCAGCCCCAGCATTTT
.,TRBV30,TRBJ2-7,.,CAWGGGEQYF,TGTGCCTGGGGGGGAGGCGAGCAGTACTTC
.,TRBV10-3,TRBJ1-1,TRBD1,CAIANRGETEAFF,TGTGCCATCGCTAACAGGGGGGAAACTGAAGCTTTCTTT
.,TRBV7-9,TRBJ2-3,.,CASSLVQGRQRTDTQYF,TGTGCCAGCAGCTTAGTACAGGGTCGGCAACGGACAGATACGCAGTATTTT
few,TRBV19,TRBJ1-6,TRBD1,CASSRSGQGLNSPLHF,TGTGCCAGTAGCAGGAGCGGACAGGGGTTAAATTCACCCCTCCACTTT
.,TRBV7-2,TRBJ2-1,.,CASSSIYNEQFF,TGTGCCAGCAGCTCCATCTACAATGAGCAGTTCTTC
.,TRBV5-4,TRBJ1-3,.,CASSLLGTGNTIYF,TGTGCCAGCAGCTTGCTTGGGACAGGAAACACCATATATTTT
.,TRBV18,TRBJ2-2,TRBD2,CASSPRGLAGGVQIGELFF,TGTGCCAGCTCCCCCCGCGGATTAGCGGGGGGCGTACAGATCGGGGAGCTGTTTTTT
.,TRBV7-9,TRBJ1-4,TRBD1,CASSFLDRGSTNEKLFF,TGTGCCAGCAGCTTCCTGGACAGGGGGTCAACTAATGAAAAACTGTTTTTT
.,TRBV30,TRBJ2-1,.,CAWSVGLLSSYNEQFF,TGTGCCTGGAGTGTGGGACTGCTTAGCTCCTACAATGAGCAGTTCTTC
.,TRBV4-3,TRBJ2-1,TRBD2,CASSLKAGGREQFF,TGCGCCAGCAGCCTAAAGGCGGGGGGGCGTGAGCAGTTCTTC
.,TRBV5-1,TRBJ2-2,TRBD2,CASSFTGLFDGTGELFF,TGCGCCAGCAGCTTCACGGGACTATTTGATGGGACCGGGGAGCTGTTTTTT
.,TRBV27,TRBJ1-2,.,CASKASGSGGYTF,TGTGCCAGCAAGGCGTCGGGGTCTGGGGGCTACACCTTC
.,TRBV11-2,TRBJ1-4,.,CASSHYPPKDEKLFF,TGTGCCAGCAGCCACTACCCCCCCAAGGATGAAAAACTGTTTTTT
.,TRBV3-1/TRBV3-2,TRBJ1-3,.,CASRSMGGGNTIYF,TGTGCCAGCAGGTCGATGGGGGGAGGAAACACCATATATTTT
.,TRBV27,TRBJ2-1,.,CASSRMGAYNEQFF,TGTGCCAGCAGTCGAATGGGGGCTTACAATGAGCAGTTCTTC
.,TRBV4-3,TRBJ1-1,.,CASSQDWGSGMNTEAFF,TGCGCCAGCAGCCAAGATTGGGGATCGGGAATGAACACTGAAGCTTTCTTT
.,TRBV4-3,TRBJ2-1,TRBD2,CASSQDRTSYNEQFF,TGCGCCAGCAGCCAAGATAGGACTAGTTACAATGAGCAGTTCTTC
once,TRBV4-3,TRBJ2-5,.,CASSQETAGAGIQETQYF,TGCGCCAGCAGCCAAGAGACGGCGGGGGCGGGGATACAAGAGACCCAGTACTTC
.,TRBV12-3/TRBV12-4,TRBJ1-1,.,CASTLLNTEAFF,TGTGCCAGCACCCTACTGAACACTGAAGCTTTCTTT
once,TRBV28,TRBJ1-2,TRBD1,CASRGQSGHYGYTF,TGTGCCAGCAGGGGACAGTCGGGTCACTATGGCTACACCTTC
.,TRBV30,TRBJ1-2,.,CACLLRQGGYTF,TGTGCCTGCCTACTCCGGCAGGGCGGCTACACCTTC
.,TRBV9,TRBJ1-4,.,CASTQSTGLGEKLFF,TGTGCCAGCACGCAGAGTACAGGGTTGGGTGAAAAACTGTTTTTT
.,TRBV5-4,TRBJ1-2,.,CASSSGVGYTF,TGTGCCAGCAGTTCAGGGGTTGGCTACACCTTC
.,TRBV6-5,TRBJ1-5,TRBD1,CASRGTGYYQPQHF,TGTGCCAGCAGGGGGACAGGGTATTATCAGCCCCAGCATTTT
once,TRBV7-2,TRBJ1-5,TRBD1,CASSPGTGSNQPQHF,TGTGCCAGCAGCCCCGGGACAGGTAGCAATCAGCCCCAGCATTTT
.,TRBV6-5,TRBJ2-1,.,CASREIYNEQFF,TGTGCCAGCCGGGAAATTTATAATGAGCAGTTCTTC
.,TRBV5-1,TRBJ1-1,TRBD1,CASSFAGTGDTEAFF,TGCGCCAGCAGCTTTGCCGGGACAGGGGACACTGAAGCTTTCTTT
.,TRBV7-6,TRBJ2-5,TRBD2,CASSLGGMETQYF,TGTGCCAGCAGCTTGGGGGGGATGGAGACCCAGTACTTC
many,TRBV7-3,TRBJ1-1,TRBD1,CASSLQGQGAEAFF,TGTGCCAGCAGCCTACAAGGACAGGGCGCTGAAGCTTTCTTT
.,TRBV6-5,TRBJ1-6,.,CASSRDPNSPLHF,TGTGCCAGCAGCCGGGATCCCAATTCACCCCTCCACTTT
few,TRBV6-5,TRBJ2-7,.,CASRPQGPYEQYF,TGTGCCAGCAGACCACAGGGCCCCTACGAGCAGTACTTC
.,TRBV4-2,TRBJ2-3,TRBD2,CASSQGGRPADTQYF,TGTGCCAGCAGCCAAGGCGGGAGGCCCGCAGATACGCAGTATTTT
.,TRBV2,TRBJ2-3,.,CASSEEIGTSQYF,TGTGCCAGCAGTGAAGAGATTGGGACTTCTCAGTATTTT
.,TRBV4-1,TRBJ2-7,TRBD2,CASRGDSRGRGYEQYF,TGCGCCAGCAGAGGAGATTCGCGGGGGAGAGGCTACGAGCAGTACTTC
.,TRBV30,TRBJ1-5,.,CAWSGGQNQPQHF,TGTGCCTGGAGTGGCGGACAGAATCAGCCCCAGCATTTT
.,TRBV5-1,TRBJ1-6,.,CASSPTADSNYNSPLHF,TGCGCCAGCAGCCCGACCGCCGACAGCAACTATAATTCACCCCTCCACTTT